This record concerns one TCR beta chain sequence. Its target is unknown. The source of the sample is a study of blood T cells in healthy people across ages. The wider study: Template switching captured about one barcoded beta molecule per two T cells.

Peripheral blood from each donor was collected in a volume of 8 to 10 milliliters. The use of a sample-barcoded 5' primer and a J-beta primer mix characterized a second PCR of about 7 to 12 cycles. Unique molecular identifiers of 12 random nucleotides labeled each cDNA. TCRdb ran MiXCR on the 5' RACE reads and lists one entry per CDR3 protein. This repertoire shows around 1,900,000 distinct CDR3 sequences, about 39% found once; its top ten account for 20% to 25%. Study findings and constraints: Per million T cells, TCR beta diversity dropped roughly linearly as age increased.

This CDR3 is 13 amino acids long. Unmatched junction bases numbered 4, after V lost 4 bases and J lost 5 bases. Germline assignment: CDR1 SGHKS and CDR2 YYEKEE (reference sequence). J is TRBJ2-3 and V is TRBV5-5, with 7 bases lining up with TRBD1. The TCR was taken from a human donor in good health. Source material: blood. CDR3 amino acids: CASSNRQGDTQYF. The CDR3 DNA follows: TGTGCCAGCAGCAACCGACAGGGAGATACGCAGTATTTT.